One T cell receptor (beta chain) is described in this entry. Antigen: not known. The sample is drawn from a study of beta chain features in type 1 diabetes. Study outcomes and limitations: A pattern of fewer insertions and more deletions at VDJ junctions was seen in type 1 diabetes patients. TCRB CDR3 length was moderately but significantly reduced in all four CD4+ subsets of Type 1 diabetes patients.

Investigators reverse transcribed all isolated RNA, so they sequenced expressed TCRB transcripts. Some clones are missing from TCRdb's copy, which holds only in-frame ones; the method was immunoSEQ multiplex PCR. The sample shows about 710,000 clones, over 11% of them seen only once. Germline V gene data show CDR1 as GTSNPN and CDR2 as SVGIG (reference sequence). The germline V and J ends were trimmed by 1 base and 12 bases, with 23 bases remaining between them. The CDR3 is 15 residues long. The chain uses TRBV30 and TRBJ2-3; D might be TRBD2 (5 bases). The specimen was naive CD4+ T cells from blood. The sequence came from a man aged 18 to 35 with type 1 diabetes. The CDR3 loop is CAWSEGYLLAGTQYF. In DNA, the CDR3 is TGTGCCTGGAGTGAGGGCTACTTATTGGCGGGCACCCAGTATTTT.